This T cell receptor beta chain was sequenced in a study of T-cell memory formation after mild COVID-19. Overall study findings and caveats: Researchers report contracting CD4+ clones mostly in CM and EM, with CD8+ clones in EMRA.

This clonotype was recorded many times. Its cognate antigen is unknown. Trimming removed 0 bases from V and 4 bases from J, with 1 base in between. This CDR3 is built from 11 residues. In germline, CDR1 is DFQATT, CDR2 SNEGSKA (reference sequence). TCRdb ran MiXCR on the 5' RACE reads and lists one entry per CDR3 protein. Counted here are 200,000 or so distinct CDR3 sequences, 15% to 20% occurring once; the ten biggest clones make up 2.4%. Material: PBMCs or a T cell subset sorted from them (not recorded which). The rearrangement links TRBV20-1 to TRBJ1-5, with D unclear. This receptor was obtained from an adult woman who had mild COVID-19 (a few samples of this study predate the infection). Cell type and time point are not known. CDR3 nucleotides: TGCAGTGCTAGAGAAAATCAGCCCCAGCATTTT. This translates into CSARENQPQHF.